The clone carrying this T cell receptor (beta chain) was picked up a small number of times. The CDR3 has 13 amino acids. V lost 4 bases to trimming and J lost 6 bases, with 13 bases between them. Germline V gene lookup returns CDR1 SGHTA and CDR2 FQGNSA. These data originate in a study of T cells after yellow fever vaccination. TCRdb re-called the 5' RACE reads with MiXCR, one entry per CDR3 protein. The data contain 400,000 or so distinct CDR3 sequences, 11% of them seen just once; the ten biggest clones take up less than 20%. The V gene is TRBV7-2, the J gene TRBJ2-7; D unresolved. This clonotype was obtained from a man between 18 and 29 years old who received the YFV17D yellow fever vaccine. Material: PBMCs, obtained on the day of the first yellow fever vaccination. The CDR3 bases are TGTGCCAGCAGCTCCCAGGTGGGGATCGAGCAGTACTTC. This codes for CASSSQVGIEQYF.